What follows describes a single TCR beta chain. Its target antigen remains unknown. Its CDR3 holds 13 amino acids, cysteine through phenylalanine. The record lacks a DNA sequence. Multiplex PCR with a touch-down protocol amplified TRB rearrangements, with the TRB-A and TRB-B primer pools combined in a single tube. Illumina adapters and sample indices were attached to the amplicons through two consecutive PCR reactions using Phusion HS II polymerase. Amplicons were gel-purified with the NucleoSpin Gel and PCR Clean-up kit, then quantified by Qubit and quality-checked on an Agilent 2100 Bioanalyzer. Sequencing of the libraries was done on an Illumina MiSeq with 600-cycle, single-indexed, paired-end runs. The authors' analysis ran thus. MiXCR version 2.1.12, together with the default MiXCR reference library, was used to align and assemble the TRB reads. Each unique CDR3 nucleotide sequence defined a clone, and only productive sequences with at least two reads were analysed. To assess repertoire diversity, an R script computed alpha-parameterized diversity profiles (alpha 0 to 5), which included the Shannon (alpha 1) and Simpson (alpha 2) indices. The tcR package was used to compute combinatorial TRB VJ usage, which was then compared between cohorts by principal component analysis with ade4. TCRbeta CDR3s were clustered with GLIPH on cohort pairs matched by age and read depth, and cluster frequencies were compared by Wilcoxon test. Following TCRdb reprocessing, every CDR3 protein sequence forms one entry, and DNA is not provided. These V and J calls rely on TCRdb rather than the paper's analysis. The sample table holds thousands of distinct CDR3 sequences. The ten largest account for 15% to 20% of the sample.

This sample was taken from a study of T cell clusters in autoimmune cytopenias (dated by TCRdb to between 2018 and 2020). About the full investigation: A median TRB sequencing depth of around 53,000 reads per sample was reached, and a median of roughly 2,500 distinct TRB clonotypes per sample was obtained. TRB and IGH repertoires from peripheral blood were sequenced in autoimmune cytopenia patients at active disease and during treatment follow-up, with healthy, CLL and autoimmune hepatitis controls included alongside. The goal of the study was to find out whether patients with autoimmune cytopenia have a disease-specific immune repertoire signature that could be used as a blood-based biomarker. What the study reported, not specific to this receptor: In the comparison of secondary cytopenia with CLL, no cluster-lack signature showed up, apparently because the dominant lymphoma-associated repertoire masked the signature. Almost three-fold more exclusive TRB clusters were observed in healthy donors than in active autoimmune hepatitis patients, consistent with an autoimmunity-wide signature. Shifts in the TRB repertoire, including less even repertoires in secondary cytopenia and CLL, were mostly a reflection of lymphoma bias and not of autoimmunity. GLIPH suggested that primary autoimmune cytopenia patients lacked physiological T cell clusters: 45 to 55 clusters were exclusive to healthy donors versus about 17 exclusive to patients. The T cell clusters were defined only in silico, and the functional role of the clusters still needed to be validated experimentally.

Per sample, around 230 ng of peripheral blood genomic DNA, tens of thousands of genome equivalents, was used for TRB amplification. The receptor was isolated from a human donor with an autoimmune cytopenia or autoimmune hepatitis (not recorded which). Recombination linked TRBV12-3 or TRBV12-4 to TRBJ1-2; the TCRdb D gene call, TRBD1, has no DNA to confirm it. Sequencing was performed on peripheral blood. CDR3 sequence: CASSSGTGSFLTF.